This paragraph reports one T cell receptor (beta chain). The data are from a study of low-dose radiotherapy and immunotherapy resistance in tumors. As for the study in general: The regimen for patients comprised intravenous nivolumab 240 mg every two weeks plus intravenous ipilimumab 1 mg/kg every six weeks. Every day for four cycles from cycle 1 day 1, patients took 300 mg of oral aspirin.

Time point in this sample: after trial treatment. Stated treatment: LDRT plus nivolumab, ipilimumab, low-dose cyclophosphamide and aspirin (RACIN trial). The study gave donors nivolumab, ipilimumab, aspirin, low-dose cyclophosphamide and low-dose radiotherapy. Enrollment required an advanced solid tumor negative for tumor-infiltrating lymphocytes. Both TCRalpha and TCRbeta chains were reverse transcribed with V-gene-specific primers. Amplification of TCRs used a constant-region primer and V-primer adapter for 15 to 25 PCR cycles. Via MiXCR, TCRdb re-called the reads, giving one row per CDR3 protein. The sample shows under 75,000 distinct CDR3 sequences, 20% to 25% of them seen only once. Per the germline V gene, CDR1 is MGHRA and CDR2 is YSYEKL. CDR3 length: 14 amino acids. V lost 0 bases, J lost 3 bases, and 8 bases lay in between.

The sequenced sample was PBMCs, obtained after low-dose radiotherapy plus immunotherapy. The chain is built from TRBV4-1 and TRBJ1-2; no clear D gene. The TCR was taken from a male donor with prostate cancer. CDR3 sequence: CASSQDGSYYGYTF. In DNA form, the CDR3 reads TGCGCCAGCAGCCAAGATGGGTCCTACTATGGCTACACCTTC.